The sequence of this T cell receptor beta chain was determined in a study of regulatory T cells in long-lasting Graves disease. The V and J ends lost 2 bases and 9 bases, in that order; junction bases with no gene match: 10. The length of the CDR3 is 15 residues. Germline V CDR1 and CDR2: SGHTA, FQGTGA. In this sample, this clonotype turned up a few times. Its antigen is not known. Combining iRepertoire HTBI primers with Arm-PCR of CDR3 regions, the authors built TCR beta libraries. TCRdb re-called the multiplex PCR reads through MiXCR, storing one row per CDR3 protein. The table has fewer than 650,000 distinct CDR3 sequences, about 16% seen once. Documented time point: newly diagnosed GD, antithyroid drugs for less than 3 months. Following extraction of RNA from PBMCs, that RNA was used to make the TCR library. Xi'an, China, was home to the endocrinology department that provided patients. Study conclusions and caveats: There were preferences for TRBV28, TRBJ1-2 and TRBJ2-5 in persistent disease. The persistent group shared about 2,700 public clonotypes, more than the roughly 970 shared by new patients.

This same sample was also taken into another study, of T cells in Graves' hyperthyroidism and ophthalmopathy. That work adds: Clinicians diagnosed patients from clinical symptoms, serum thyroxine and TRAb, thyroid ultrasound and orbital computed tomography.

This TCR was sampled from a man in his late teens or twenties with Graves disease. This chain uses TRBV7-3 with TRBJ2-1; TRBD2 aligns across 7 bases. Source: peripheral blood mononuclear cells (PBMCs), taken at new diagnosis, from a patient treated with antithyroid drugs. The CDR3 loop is CASSLEGGLGSEQFF. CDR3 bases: TGTGCCAGCAGCTTAGAGGGAGGGCTTGGGAGTGAGCAGTTCTTC.